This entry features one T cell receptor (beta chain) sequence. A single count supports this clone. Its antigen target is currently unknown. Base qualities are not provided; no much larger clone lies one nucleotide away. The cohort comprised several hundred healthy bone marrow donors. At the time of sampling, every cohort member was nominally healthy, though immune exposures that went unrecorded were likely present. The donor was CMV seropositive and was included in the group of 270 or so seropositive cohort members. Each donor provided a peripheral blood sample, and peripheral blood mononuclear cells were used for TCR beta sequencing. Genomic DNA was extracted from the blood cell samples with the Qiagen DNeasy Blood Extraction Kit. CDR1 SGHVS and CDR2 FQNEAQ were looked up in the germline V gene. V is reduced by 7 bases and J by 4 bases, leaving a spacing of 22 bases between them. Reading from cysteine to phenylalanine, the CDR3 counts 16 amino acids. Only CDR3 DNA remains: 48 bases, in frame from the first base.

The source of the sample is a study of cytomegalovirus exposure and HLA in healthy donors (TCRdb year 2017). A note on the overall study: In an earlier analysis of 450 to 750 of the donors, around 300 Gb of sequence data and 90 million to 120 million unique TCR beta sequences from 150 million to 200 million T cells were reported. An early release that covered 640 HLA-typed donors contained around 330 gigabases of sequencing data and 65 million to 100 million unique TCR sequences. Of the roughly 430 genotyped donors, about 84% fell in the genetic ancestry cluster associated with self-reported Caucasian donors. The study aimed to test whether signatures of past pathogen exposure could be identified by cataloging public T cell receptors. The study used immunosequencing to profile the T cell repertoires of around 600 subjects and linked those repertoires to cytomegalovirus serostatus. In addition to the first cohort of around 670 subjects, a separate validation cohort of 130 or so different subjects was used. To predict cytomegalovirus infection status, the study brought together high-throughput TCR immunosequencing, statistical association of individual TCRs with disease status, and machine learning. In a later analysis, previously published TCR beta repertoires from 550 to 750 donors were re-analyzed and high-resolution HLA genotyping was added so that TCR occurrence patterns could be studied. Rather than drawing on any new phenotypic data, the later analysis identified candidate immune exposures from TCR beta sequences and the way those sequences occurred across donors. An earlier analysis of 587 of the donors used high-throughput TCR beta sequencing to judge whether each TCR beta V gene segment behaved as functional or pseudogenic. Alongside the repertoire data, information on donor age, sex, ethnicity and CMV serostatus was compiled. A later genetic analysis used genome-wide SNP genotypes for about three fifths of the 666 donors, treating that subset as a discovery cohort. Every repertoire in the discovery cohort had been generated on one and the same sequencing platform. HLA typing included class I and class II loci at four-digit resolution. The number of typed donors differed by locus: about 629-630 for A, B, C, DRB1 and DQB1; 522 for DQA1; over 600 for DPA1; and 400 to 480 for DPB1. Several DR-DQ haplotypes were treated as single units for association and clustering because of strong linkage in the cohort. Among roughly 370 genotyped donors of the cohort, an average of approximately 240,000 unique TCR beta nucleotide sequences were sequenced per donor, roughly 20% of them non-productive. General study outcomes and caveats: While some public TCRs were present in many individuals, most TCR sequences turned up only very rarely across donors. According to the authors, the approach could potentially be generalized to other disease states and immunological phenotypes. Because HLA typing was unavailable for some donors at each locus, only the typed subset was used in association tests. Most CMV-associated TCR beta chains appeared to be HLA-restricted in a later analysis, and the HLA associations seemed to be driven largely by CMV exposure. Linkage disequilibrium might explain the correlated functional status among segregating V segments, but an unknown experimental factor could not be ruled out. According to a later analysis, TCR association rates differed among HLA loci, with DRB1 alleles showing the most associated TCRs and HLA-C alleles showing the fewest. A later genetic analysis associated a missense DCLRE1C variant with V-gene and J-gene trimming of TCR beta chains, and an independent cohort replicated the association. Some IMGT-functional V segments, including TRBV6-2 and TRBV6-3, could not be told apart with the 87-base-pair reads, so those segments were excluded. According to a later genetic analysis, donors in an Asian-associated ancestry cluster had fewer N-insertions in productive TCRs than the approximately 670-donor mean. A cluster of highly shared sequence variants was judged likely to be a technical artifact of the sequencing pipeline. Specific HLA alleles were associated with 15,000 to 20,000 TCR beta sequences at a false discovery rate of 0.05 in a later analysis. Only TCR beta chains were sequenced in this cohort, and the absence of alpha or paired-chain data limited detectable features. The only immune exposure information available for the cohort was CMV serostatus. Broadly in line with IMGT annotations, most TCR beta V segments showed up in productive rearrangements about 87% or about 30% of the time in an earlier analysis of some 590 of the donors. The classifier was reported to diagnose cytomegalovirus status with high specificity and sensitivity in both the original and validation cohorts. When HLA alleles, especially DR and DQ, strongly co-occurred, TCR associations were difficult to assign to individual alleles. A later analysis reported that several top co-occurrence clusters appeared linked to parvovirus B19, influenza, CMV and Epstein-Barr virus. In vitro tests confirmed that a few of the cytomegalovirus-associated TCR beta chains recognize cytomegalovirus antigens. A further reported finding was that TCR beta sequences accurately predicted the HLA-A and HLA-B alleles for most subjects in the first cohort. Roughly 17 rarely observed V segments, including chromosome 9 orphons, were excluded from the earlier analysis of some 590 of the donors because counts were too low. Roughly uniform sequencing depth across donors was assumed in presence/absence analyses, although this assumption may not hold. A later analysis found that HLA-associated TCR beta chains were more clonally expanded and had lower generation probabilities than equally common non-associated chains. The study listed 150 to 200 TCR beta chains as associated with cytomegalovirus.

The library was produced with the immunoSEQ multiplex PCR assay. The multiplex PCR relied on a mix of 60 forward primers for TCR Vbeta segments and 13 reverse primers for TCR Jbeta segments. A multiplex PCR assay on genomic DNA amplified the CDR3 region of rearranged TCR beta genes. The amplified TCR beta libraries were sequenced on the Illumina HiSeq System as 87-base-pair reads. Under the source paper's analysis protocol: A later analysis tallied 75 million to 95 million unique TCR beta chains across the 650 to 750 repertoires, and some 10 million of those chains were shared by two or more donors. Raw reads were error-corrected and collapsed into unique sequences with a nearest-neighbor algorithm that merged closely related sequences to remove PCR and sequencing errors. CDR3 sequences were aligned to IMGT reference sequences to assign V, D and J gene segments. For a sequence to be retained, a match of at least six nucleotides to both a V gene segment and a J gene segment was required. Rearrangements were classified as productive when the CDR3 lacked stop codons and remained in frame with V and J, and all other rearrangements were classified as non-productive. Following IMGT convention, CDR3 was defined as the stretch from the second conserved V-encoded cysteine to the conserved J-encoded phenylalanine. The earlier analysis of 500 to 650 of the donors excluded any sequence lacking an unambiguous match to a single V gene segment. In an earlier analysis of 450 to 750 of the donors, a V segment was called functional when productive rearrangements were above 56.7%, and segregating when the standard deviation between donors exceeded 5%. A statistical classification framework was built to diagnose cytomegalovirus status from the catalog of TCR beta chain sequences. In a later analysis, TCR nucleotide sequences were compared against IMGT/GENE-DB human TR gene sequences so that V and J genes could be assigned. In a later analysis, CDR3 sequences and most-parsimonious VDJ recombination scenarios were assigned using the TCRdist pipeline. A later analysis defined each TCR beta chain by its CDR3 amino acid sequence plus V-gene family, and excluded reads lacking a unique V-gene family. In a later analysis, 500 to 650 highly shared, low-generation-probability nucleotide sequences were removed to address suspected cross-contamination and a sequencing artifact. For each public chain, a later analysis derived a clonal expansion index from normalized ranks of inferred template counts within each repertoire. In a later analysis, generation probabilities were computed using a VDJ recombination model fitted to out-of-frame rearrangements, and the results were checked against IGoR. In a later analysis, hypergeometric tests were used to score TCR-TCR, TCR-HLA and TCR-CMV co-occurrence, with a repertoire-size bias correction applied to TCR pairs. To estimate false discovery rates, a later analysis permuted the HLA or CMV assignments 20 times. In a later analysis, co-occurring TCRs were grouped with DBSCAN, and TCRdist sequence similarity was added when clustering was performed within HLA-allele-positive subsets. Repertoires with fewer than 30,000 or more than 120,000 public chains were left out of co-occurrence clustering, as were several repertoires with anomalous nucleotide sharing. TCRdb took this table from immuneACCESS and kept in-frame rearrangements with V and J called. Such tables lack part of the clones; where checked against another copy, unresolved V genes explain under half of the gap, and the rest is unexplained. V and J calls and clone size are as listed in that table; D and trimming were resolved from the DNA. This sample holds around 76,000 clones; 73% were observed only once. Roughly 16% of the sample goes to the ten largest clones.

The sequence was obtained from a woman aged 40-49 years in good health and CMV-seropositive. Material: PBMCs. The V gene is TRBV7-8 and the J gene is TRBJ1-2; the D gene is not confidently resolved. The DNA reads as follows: TGTGCCAGCAACCTTTTAAATCCGGGTCACGGCTATGGCTACACCTTC. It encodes CASNLLNPGHGYGYTF.